This entry lists 16 T cell receptor beta chains sequenced from one sample in a study of T-cell memory formation after mild COVID-19. Using its own MiXCR run on the 5' RACE reads, TCRdb lists one record per CDR3 protein. This sample carries around 200,000 distinct CDR3 sequences, 15% to 20% of them seen once, and the ten largest clones take about 4%. The sample taken for sequencing was PBMCs or a T cell subset sorted from them (not recorded which). The receptor set was obtained from a man aged 18 to 30 who had mild COVID-19 (a few samples of this study predate the infection). Cell type and time point are not known.

This clonotype was recorded a few times. The DNA for the CDR3 is TGTGCCAGCAGTTTGAGTCGACAGGGGAGATTCTATAATTCACCCCTCCACTTT. It is translated as CASSLSRQGRFYNSPLHF. J is TRBJ1-6 and V is TRBV12-3 or TRBV12-4; the match to TRBD1 covers 8 bases. Trimming at V came to 3 bases and at J to 3 bases, leaving 10 bases not matched to a gene. The CDR3 runs 18 residues.

In its sample, this clonotype was seen once. The chain couples TRBV12-3 or TRBV12-4 to TRBJ1-2; 8 bases line up with TRBD1. The CDR3 is 13 residues long. Trimming removed 6 bases from V and 8 bases from J; junction bases left unmatched: 8. The CDR3 spells CASRDQGAPGYTF. The CDR3 coding sequence is TGTGCCAGCAGGGACCAGGGGGCGCCCGGCTACACCTTC.

By proportion, this clonotype is medium-sized. V gene TRBV5-1 combines with J gene TRBJ2-3; 12 nucleotides line up with TRBD2. After removal of 0 bases from V and 7 bases from J, the junction contained 9 bases not matched to a gene. Germline loops: CDR1 SGHRS, CDR2 YFSETQ. CDR3 length: 17 amino acids. The CDR3, as DNA: TGCGCCAGCAGCTTGGAGACTAGCGGGGGCCCGGGGCATACGCAGTATTTT. This codes for CASSLETSGGPGHTQYF.

This chain uses TRBV20-1 with TRBJ2-5; tentative D call: TRBD1 (6 bases). The germline CDR1 and CDR2 sequences are DFQATT and SNEGSKA (reference sequence). The CDR3 loop spans 15 amino acids. Trimming stripped 0 bases from V and 4 bases from J, with 15 bases between. In DNA form, the CDR3 reads TGCAGTGCTAGAGATGCCCAGGGGATGACAGAGACCCAGTACTTC. It is translated as CSARDAQGMTETQYF.

This clonotype has only a few counts. CDR3 sequence: CASSSTGENEQFF. CDR3 coding DNA: TGTGCCAGCAGCTCGACAGGGGAGAATGAGCAGTTCTTC. The V gene is TRBV6-2 or TRBV6-3, the J gene TRBJ2-1; TRBD1 matches 8 bases. CDR3 length: 13 residues. With V trimmed by 6 bases and J by 7 bases, 5 bases remained unmatched. Looked up from germline, CDR1 is MNHEY and CDR2 is SVGEGT.

The chain employs TRBV5-1 and TRBJ2-2; a possible D gene is TRBD1 (6 bases). The germline V gene has CDR1 SGHRS and CDR2 YFSETQ. The CDR3 length is 15 residues. Trimming left V 5 bases short and J 6 bases short, with 17 bases between. CDR3 protein: CASRGTTSGPGELFF. The DNA for the CDR3 is TGCGCCAGCAGAGGGACAACATCCGGACCCGGGGAGCTGTTTTTT.

This clonotype came up a few times. The V call is TRBV24-1, the J call TRBJ1-2; D unclear. Germline V gene data show CDR1 as KGHDR and CDR2 as SFDVKD. This CDR3 contains 13 residues. V lost 2 bases and J 0 bases, leaving 3 bases between the germline ends. CDR3 protein: CATSDWPNYGYTF. CDR3 coding DNA: TGTGCCACCAGTGATTGGCCTAACTATGGCTACACCTTC.

This clonotype came up many times. CDR3 nucleotides: TGTGCCATCAGTGATGAGGGGCAGGGCCTCTATGGCTACACCTTC. This translates into CAISDEGQGLYGYTF. The chain is built from TRBV10-3 and TRBJ1-2; D is perhaps TRBD1 (5 bases). The germline gives CDR1 ENHRY, CDR2 SYGVKD. Trimming took 3 bases from V and 4 from J, leaving 15 bases between them. The CDR3 has 15 amino acids.

The CDR3 DNA is TGTGCCAGCGCCCAACAGGACTCCTACGAGCAGTACTTC. Its translation: CASAQQDSYEQYF. J is TRBJ2-7 and V is TRBV6-2 or TRBV6-3, with D possibly being TRBD1 (5 bases). The germline CDR1 and CDR2 sequences are MNHEY and SVGEGT. Trimming removed 8 bases at V and 0 bases at J, with 11 bases between. The CDR3 runs 13 residues.

The V gene is TRBV7-6, the J gene TRBJ2-1; 7 nucleotides align to TRBD1. The CDR3 covers 16 residues. J was trimmed by 0 bases and V by 1 base; bases with no gene match: 3. Looked up from germline, CDR1 is SGHVS and CDR2 is FNYEAQ. The CDR3 region is CASSLGDRFSYNEQFF. DNA for the CDR3: TGTGCCAGCAGCTTAGGGGACAGATTCTCCTACAATGAGCAGTTCTTC.

The V and J genes are TRBV10-3 and TRBJ1-1; D unresolved. In germline, CDR1 is ENHRY, CDR2 SYGVKD. Trimming removed 6 bases at V and 0 bases at J, with 17 bases between. The CDR3 sequence is 16 residues long. The CDR3 spells CAISEKGIILNTEAFF. In nucleotides, the CDR3 is TGTGCCATCAGCGAGAAGGGCATTATATTGAACACTGAAGCTTTCTTT.

Turning to this clonotype: The missing conserved phenylalanine or tryptophan at the end of this CDR3 makes a read error likely. The genes are TRBV7-2 and TRBJ2-2, with D possibly matching TRBD1 (6 bases). CDR1 SGHTA and CDR2 FQGNSA come from the germline V gene. The CDR3 runs 15 residues. V was trimmed by 1 base and J by 6 bases, leaving 12 bases between them. The CDR3 here is CASSLGQGWAGELFL. CDR3 DNA: TGTGCCAGCAGCTTAGGTCAGGGGTGGGCCGGGGAGCTGTTTTTA.

This clonotype turned up a few times. The chain is built from TRBV5-1 and TRBJ1-2; 11 bases agree with TRBD1. This CDR3 is built from 20 residues. Unmatched junction bases numbered 18, after V lost 0 bases and J lost 5 bases. Germline CDR1 reads SGHRS; CDR2 reads YFSETQ. CDR3 sequence reads: CASSLGRRRVGQGAEYGYTF. The CDR3 DNA is TGCGCCAGCAGCTTGGGCCGGCGGCGCGTCGGACAGGGGGCGGAATATGGCTACACCTTC.

V and J are TRBV24-1 and TRBJ2-1; TRBD1 aligns across 9 bases. The CDR3 is 15 amino acids. V gave up 4 bases and J gave up 7 bases; unmatched junction bases: 7. From germline, CDR1 is KGHDR and CDR2 SFDVKD. This CDR3 reads CATSDPGTGMNEQFF. CDR3 DNA: TGTGCCACCAGTGACCCGGGGACAGGGATGAATGAGCAGTTCTTC.

The V gene is TRBV2, the J gene TRBJ1-1; 7 bases are shared with TRBD1. CDR3 length: 14 residues. CDR1 and CDR2 (germline): SNHLY, FYNNEI. The V gene end was trimmed by 4 bases and the J gene end by 2 bases; junction bases not matched to a gene: 4. As DNA, the CDR3 is TGTGCCAGCAGTGGAGGGGGCCTAAACACTGAAGCTTTCTTT. This sequence encodes CASSGGGLNTEAFF.

The table lists this clonotype with a few counts. The rearrangement joins TRBV15 to TRBJ2-3, with TRBD2 matching 7 bases. This CDR3 is built from 14 residues. Germline V gene data show CDR1 as LNHNV and CDR2 as YYDKDF (reference sequence). The J segment lost 4 bases and the V segment lost 5 bases, leaving 6 bases of the junction unmatched. This CDR3 reads CATSGGGDADTQYF. The CDR3 nucleotides read TGTGCCACCAGCGGCGGGGGAGACGCAGATACGCAGTATTTT. The whole variable domain, filled in from reference TRBV15 and TRBJ2-3, reads DAMVIQNPRYQVTQFGKPVTLSCSQTLNHNVMYWYQQKSSQAPKLLFHYYDKDFNNEADTPDNFQSRRPNTSFCFLDIRSPGLGDTAMYLCATSGGGDADTQYFGPGTRLTVL.